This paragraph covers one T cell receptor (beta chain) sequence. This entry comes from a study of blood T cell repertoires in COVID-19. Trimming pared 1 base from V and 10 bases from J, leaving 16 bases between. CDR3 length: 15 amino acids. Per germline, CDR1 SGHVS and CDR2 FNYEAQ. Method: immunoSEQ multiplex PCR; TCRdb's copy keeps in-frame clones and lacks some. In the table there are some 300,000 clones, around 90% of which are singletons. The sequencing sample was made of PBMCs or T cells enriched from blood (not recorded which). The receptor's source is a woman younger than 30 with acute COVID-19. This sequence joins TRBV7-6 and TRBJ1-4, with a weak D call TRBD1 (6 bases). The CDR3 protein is CASSLGPTGHGKLFF. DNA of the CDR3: TGTGCCAGCAGCTTAGGGCCGACAGGTCATGGAAAACTGTTTTTT.